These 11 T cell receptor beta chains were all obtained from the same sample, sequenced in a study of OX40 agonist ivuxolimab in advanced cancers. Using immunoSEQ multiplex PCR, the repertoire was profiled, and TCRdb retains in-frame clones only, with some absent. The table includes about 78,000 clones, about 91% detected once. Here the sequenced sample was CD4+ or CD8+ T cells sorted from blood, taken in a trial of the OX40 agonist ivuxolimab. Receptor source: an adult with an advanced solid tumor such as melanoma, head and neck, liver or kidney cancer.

CDR3 protein: CASSLVPSGGAHETQYF. CDR3 in DNA: TGTGCCAGCAGCTTGGTACCTAGCGGGGGGGCCCACGAGACCCAGTACTTC. The chain is built from TRBV5-6 and TRBJ2-5; 12 bases fit TRBD2. The germline CDR1 and CDR2 sequences are SGHDT and YYEEEE. There are 17 residues in the CDR3. With 0 bases clipped from V and 5 bases from J, the junction kept 8 bases outside the gene matches.

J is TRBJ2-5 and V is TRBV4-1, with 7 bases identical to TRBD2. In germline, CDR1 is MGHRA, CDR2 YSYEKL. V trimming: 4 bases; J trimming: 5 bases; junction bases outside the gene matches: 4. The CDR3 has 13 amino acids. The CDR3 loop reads CASSLGGLETQYF. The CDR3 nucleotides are TGCGCCAGCAGCCTGGGAGGGTTGGAGACCCAGTACTTC.

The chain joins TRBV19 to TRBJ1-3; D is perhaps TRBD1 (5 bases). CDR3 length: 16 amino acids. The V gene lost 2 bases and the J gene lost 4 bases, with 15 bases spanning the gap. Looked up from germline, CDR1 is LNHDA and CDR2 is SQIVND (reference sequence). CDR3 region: CASSIKQGFAGNTIYF. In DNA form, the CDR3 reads TGTGCCAGTAGTATAAAGCAGGGCTTTGCCGGAAACACCATATATTTT.

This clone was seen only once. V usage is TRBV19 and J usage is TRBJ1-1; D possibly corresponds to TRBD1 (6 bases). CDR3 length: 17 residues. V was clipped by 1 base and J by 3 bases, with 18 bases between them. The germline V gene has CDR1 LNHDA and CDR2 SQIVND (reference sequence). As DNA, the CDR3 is TGTGCCAGTAGTATAGGTCGGGGGGCCCTTCTGGACACTGAAGCTTTCTTT. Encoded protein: CASSIGRGALLDTEAFF.

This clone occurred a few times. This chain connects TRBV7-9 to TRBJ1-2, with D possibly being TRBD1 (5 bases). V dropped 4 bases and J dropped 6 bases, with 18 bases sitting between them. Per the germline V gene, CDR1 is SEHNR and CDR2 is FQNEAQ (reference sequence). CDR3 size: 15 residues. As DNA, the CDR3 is TGTGCCAGCAGCTCGGGGTGGCAGGGCAGAAATGGCTACACCTTC. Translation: CASSSGWQGRNGYTF.

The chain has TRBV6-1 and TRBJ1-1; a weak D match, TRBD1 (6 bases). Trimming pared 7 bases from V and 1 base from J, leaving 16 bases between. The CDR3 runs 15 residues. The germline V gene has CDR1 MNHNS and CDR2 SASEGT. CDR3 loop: CASTRGSEGNTEAFF. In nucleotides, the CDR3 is TGTGCCAGCACAAGGGGGTCGGAAGGGAACACTGAAGCTTTCTTT.

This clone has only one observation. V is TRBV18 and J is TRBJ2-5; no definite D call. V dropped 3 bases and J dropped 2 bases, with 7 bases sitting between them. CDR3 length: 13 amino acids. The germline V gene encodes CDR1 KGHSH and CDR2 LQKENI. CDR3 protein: CASSPKIQETQYF. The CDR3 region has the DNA TGTGCCAGCTCACCCAAGATTCAAGAGACCCAGTACTTC.

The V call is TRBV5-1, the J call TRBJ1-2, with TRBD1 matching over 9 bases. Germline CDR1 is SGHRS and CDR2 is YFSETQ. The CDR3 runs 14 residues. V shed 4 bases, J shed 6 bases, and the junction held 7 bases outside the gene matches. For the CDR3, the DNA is TGCGCCAGCAGCCCGGCGGGGACAGGGAATGGCTACACCTTC. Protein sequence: CASSPAGTGNGYTF.

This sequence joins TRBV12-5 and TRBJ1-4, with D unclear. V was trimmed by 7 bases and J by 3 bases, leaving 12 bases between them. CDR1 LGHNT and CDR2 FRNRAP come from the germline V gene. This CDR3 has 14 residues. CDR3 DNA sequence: TGTGCTAGTGCCCGGGGTGCGGCTAATGAAAAACTGTTTTTT. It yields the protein CASARGAANEKLFF. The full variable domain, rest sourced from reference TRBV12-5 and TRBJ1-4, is DARVTQTPRHKVTEMGQEVTMRCQPILGHNTVFWYRQTMMQGLELLAYFRNRAPLDDSGMPKDRFSAEMPDATLATLKIQPSEPRDSAVYFCASARGAANEKLFFGSGTQLSVL.

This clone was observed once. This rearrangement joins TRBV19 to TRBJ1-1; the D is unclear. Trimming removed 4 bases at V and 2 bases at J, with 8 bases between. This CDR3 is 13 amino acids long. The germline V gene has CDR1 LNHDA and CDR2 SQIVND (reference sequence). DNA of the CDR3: TGTGCCAGTAGTAGCCAGACCAACACTGAAGCTTTCTTT. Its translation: CASSSQTNTEAFF.

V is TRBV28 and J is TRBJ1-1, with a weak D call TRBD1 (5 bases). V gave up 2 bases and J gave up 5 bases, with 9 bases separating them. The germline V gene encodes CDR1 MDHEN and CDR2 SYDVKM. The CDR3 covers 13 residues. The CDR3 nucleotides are TGTGCCAGCAGTTTACAGGGTGGGACTGAAGCTTTCTTT. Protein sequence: CASSLQGGTEAFF.